A selection of T cell receptor beta chains follows, all from one sample in a study of blood T cell repertoires in COVID-19. Method: immunoSEQ multiplex PCR; TCRdb's copy keeps in-frame clones and lacks some. In the table there are more than 110,000 clones, more than 75% of which are singletons. The specimen was peripheral blood. Source of these receptors: a woman older than 75 with acute or convalescent COVID-19. The CDR3 runs from the conserved cysteine through the conserved F or W.

V,length,J,CDR3
TRBV10-2,13,TRBJ1-5,CASSEQGPTAQHF
TRBV15,15,TRBJ1-2,CATSREEPRGYGYTF
TRBV21-1,14,TRBJ1-1,CASPRVSVNTEAFF
TRBV7-9,13,TRBJ2-7,CASILAGAYEQYF
TRBV2,15,TRBJ2-7,CASNLGQTYSYEQYF
TRBV2,16,TRBJ1-2,CASSESYRGFDYGYTF
TRBV5-1,13,TRBJ1-2,CASTIAGEGGYTF
TRBV7-3,14,TRBJ1-1,CASSLTGGNTEAFF
TRBV18,14,TRBJ1-2,CASSPGQGDYGYTF
TRBV28,17,TRBJ1-3,CASSTPTGEGEGNTIYF
TRBV7-9,15,TRBJ1-5,CASSLDGTGAGPQHF
TRBV19,20,TRBJ2-1,CASSIAPWTGGPSRHNEQFF
TRBV6-5,15,TRBJ1-6,CASSYSREYNSPLHF
TRBV27,15,TRBJ1-2,CASSPGTGGYYGYTF
TRBV5-6,16,TRBJ1-4,CASSWSGSATNEKLFF
TRBV30,13,TRBJ1-2,CAWSQGAEDGYTF
TRBV29-1,14,TRBJ2-1,CSVSRTGSHNEQFF
TRBV13,16,TRBJ1-2,CASSFGTGPDLYGYTF
TRBV4-1,17,TRBJ1-2,CASSQVTKVRGDYGYTF
TRBV3-1/TRBV3-2,14,TRBJ2-7,CASSQVGGAYEQYF
TRBV15,14,TRBJ2-3,CATSREPGADTQYF
TRBV3-1/TRBV3-2,18,TRBJ2-1,CASSQDVPVMSSYNEQFF
TRBV21-1,13,TRBJ1-2,CASSNPENPGYTF
TRBV7-9,16,TRBJ2-2,CASSLVLAVNTGELFF
TRBV28,15,TRBJ2-1,CASTSGGPGGNEQFF
TRBV5-1,15,TRBJ2-3,CASSLVSGGTDTQYF
TRBV6-5,15,TRBJ1-2,CASTRLAAGRGGYTF
TRBV5-4,13,TRBJ2-1,CASGRGSHNEQFF
TRBV3-1/TRBV3-2,16,TRBJ2-7,CASSPRRAGQTYEQYF
TRBV4-1,16,TRBJ2-7,CASSQGAGASSYEQYF
TRBV2,12,TRBJ1-5,CASSDGGRPQHF
TRBV6-5,14,TRBJ1-4,CASSRRWGREKLFF
TRBV7-9,15,TRBJ1-4,CASSLNGDWSEKLFF
TRBV2,13,TRBJ1-2,CASSEGRNYGYTF
TRBV18,13,TRBJ1-5,CASSPIQDQPQHF
TRBV19,15,TRBJ2-4,CASSFRGLAKNIQYF
TRBV6-6,16,TRBJ2-1,CASSNSGTSGVNEQFF
TRBV6-6,13,TRBJ1-4,CASRRTGNEKLFF
TRBV5-1,14,TRBJ1-2,CASSPTGGTYGYTF
TRBV5-4,13,TRBJ1-2,CASSFSRNYGYTF
TRBV5-1,13,TRBJ1-4,CASSYSPGEKLFF
TRBV7-9,16,TRBJ1-5,CASSSPRGLNNQPQHF
TRBV24-1,16,TRBJ2-3,CATSDPSSGGTDTQYF
TRBV3-1/TRBV3-2,14,TRBJ2-7,CASSHRQGAGEQYF
TRBV6-5,14,TRBJ1-5,CASDRGDLVQPQHF
TRBV19,15,TRBJ2-1,CASSIRLAGFTVQFF
TRBV27,18,TRBJ2-7,CASSPSVLRLAPSYEQYF
TRBV7-2,17,TRBJ2-7,CASSLQLAGAYSYEQYF
TRBV20-1,11,TRBJ1-2,CSAFRDYGYTF
TRBV18,14,TRBJ1-1,CASSPPAGRTEAFF
TRBV5-1,12,TRBJ1-2,CASSLESYGYTF
TRBV27,15,TRBJ2-3,CASSLRRGHGDTQYF
TRBV15,15,TRBJ1-1,CATRERQEGDTEAFF
TRBV12-3/TRBV12-4,13,TRBJ2-2,CASSGTISGELFF
TRBV19,16,TRBJ2-1,CASSGSPPRAGTEQFF
TRBV19,13,TRBJ1-5,CASSRTENQPQHF
TRBV28,15,TRBJ2-3,CASSSLLAHTDTQYF
TRBV19,15,TRBJ2-1,CASSSGQGSYNEQFF
TRBV5-1,13,TRBJ2-1,CASSPAGGSGQFF